This is a list of T cell receptor beta chains from one sample in a study of blood T cell repertoires in COVID-19. Assay: immunoSEQ multiplex PCR; the TCRdb copy retains only in-frame clones and omits some. Among around 130,000 clones, around 82% were seen once, and the ten largest hold about an eighth. Source material: peripheral blood. The receptor set was obtained from a human donor in a cohort sampled during active COVID-19. The CDR3 runs from the conserved cysteine through the conserved F or W. The order of the fields is J gene, clone size, D gene, V gene, CDR3 length, CDR3 DNA, CDR3 protein. D genes are given only for firm matches. Clone size is not always given. Where it is, it says once, few, many or a class for expanded clones.

>TRBJ2-2|once|TRBD2|TRBV9|19
TGTGCCAGCAGCACCCGAGGACTAGCGGGGGGGCCGCGGACCGGGGAGCTGTTTTTT
CASSTRGLAGGPRTGELFF
>TRBJ2-7|once|NA|TRBV11-2|13
TGTGCCAGCAGCCCTCTGGGCATCTACGAGCAGTACTTC
CASSPLGIYEQYF
>TRBJ2-5|few|TRBD1|TRBV5-1|13
TGCGCCAGCACCCGGGACAGTAAAGAGACCCAGTACTTC
CASTRDSKETQYF
>TRBJ2-2|NA|TRBD2|TRBV18|17
TGTGCCAGCTCACCACCCGGGACTAGTTGGACCGGCGGGGAGCTGTTTTTT
CASSPPGTSWTGGELFF
>TRBJ1-6|NA|TRBD1|TRBV5-5|15
TGTGCCAGCAGCTTGGATCCAGGGGGGAATTCACCCCTCCACTTT
CASSLDPGGNSPLHF
>TRBJ1-5|NA|TRBD1|TRBV19|16
TGTGCCAGTAGTATATGGGGCAGGGGGAGCAATCAGCCCCAGCATTTT
CASSIWGRGSNQPQHF
>TRBJ2-7|NA|NA|TRBV5-1|13
TGCGCCAGCAGCCGCGGGGCAGACTACGAGCAGTACTTC
CASSRGADYEQYF
>TRBJ2-5|once|TRBD2|TRBV10-2|13
TGCGCCAGCCTACTAGCGGGGGGAGAGACCCAGTACTTC
CASLLAGGETQYF
>TRBJ1-1|NA|NA|TRBV2|16
TGTGCCAGCAGTGAATGGGGGGAACAGCTGAACACTGAAGCTTTCTTT
CASSEWGEQLNTEAFF
>TRBJ2-1|NA|TRBD2|TRBV6-5|16
TGTGCCAGCAGTTACATCGGGGGGATCTCCTACAATGAGCAGTTCTTC
CASSYIGGISYNEQFF
>TRBJ2-5|NA|TRBD1|TRBV29-1|14
TGCAGCGCCTCATTCTACAGGGGGCTGGGGACCCAGTACTTC
CSASFYRGLGTQYF
>TRBJ2-1|NA|TRBD2|TRBV11-3|14
TGTGCCAGCAGCTTAGCGGGGGGGCCGGATGAGCAGTTCTTC
CASSLAGGPDEQFF
>TRBJ1-5|NA|TRBD1|TRBV19|15
TGTGCCAGTAGTGCTCAGGGGGCCGGTGGTCAGCCCCAGCATTTT
CASSAQGAGGQPQHF
>TRBJ2-2|NA|TRBD1|TRBV9|18
TGTGCCAGCAGCGCCCGACAGGGGGCGCAATCTCGGACCGGGGAGCTGTTTTTT
CASSARQGAQSRTGELFF
>TRBJ2-3|NA|TRBD1|TRBV4-3|15
TGCGCCAGCAGCCAGGACAGGGTTAACACAGATACGCAGTATTTT
CASSQDRVNTDTQYF
>TRBJ2-1|NA|TRBD2|TRBV2|14
TGTGCCAGCAAGGCCGGGCTAGCGGGGTTTGAGCAGTTCTTC
CASKAGLAGFEQFF
>TRBJ1-1|NA|NA|TRBV10-3|15
TGTGCCATCAGTGGCCCGTTGGGGGCTAGCACTGAAGCTTTCTTT
CAISGPLGASTEAFF
>TRBJ2-1|NA|NA|TRBV20-1|11
TGCAGTGCCCCGGACAGCAATGAGCAGTTCTTC
CSAPDSNEQFF
>TRBJ1-5|NA|TRBD1|TRBV6-2/TRBV6-3|17
TGTGCCAGCAGTAACCGACAGGGCTGGAATAGCAATCAGCCCCAGCATTTT
CASSNRQGWNSNQPQHF
>TRBJ2-2|once|NA|TRBV21-1|16
TGTGCCAGCAGCAAGCCGGACAGTATCAACACCGGGGAGCTGTTTTTT
CASSKPDSINTGELFF
>TRBJ1-3|NA|NA|TRBV6-5|15
TGTGCCAGCCGTCTTACCCCAGGGGTAGGAAACACCATATATTTT
CASRLTPGVGNTIYF
>TRBJ2-7|NA|TRBD1|TRBV7-9|14
TGTGCCAGCAGCTCCCAGGGGGCGCAGACCGAGCAGTACTTC
CASSSQGAQTEQYF
>TRBJ2-5|NA|NA|TRBV10-1|14
TGCGCCAGCAGTGAGACGGGGTCCGGGGAGACCCAGTACTTC
CASSETGSGETQYF
>TRBJ1-2|NA|NA|TRBV4-1|15
TGCGCCAGCAGCCAAGATGGAACAGGGATTTATGGCTACACCTTC
CASSQDGTGIYGYTF
>TRBJ2-1|NA|NA|TRBV6-5|14
TGTGCCAGCAGTTATCTTAGCTCCTACAATGAGCAGTTCTTC
CASSYLSSYNEQFF
>TRBJ2-7|NA|TRBD2|TRBV6-1|16
TGTGCCAGCAGTGACCGCGGGGGACCCAGCTCCTACGAGCAGTACTTC
CASSDRGGPSSYEQYF
>TRBJ1-1|NA|TRBD1|TRBV9|15
TGTGCCAGCAGCATCGGGGACAGTTTGAACACTGAAGCTTTCTTT
CASSIGDSLNTEAFF
>TRBJ2-2|NA|TRBD2|TRBV10-1|16
TGCGCCAGCAGTGGACTAGCGGGGGGTCGCACCGGGGAGCTGTTTTTT
CASSGLAGGRTGELFF
>TRBJ2-5|NA|TRBD2|TRBV11-3|16
TGTGCCAGCAGCCCCCTTAGCGGGGGGGCCGGGGAGACCCAGTACTTC
CASSPLSGGAGETQYF
>TRBJ2-7|few|NA|TRBV7-2|13
TGTGCCAGCAGCTTAGATCTTATCTACGAGCAGTACTTC
CASSLDLIYEQYF
>TRBJ2-7|NA|NA|TRBV7-7|13
TGTGCCAGCAGCTCCCGGGGCTCCTACGAGCAGTACTTC
CASSSRGSYEQYF
>TRBJ1-5|NA|NA|TRBV6-5|15
TGTGCCAGCAGTCCTAATTGGGCCAGCAATCAGCCCCAGCATTTT
CASSPNWASNQPQHF
>TRBJ1-4|NA|TRBD1|TRBV19|13
TGTGCCAGTAGTATCCGGACAGGGGAAAAACTGTTTTTT
CASSIRTGEKLFF
>TRBJ1-2|NA|TRBD1|TRBV28|15
TGTGCCAGCAGACTAACAGGGGGCGGTAACTATGGCTACACCTTC
CASRLTGGGNYGYTF
>TRBJ1-1|NA|NA|TRBV3-1/TRBV3-2|12
TGTGCCAGCAGCCCGGGGGGCGGAGAAGCTTTCTTT
CASSPGGGEAFF
>TRBJ1-2|NA|TRBD1|TRBV6-5|15
TGTGCCAGCAAGGGACAGGGGGCGCAAAACTATGGCTACACCTTC
CASKGQGAQNYGYTF
>TRBJ1-6|NA|NA|TRBV2|13
TGTGCCAGCAGTACAGGGTTTAATTCACCCCTCCACTTT
CASSTGFNSPLHF
>TRBJ1-5|NA|NA|TRBV7-9|12
TGTGCCAGCAGCCAGGACAGCGGGCCCCAGCATTTT
CASSQDSGPQHF
>TRBJ2-1|NA|NA|TRBV18|15
TGTGCCAGCTCACCACCGACGCCGGGGGACAATGAGCAGTTCTTC
CASSPPTPGDNEQFF
>TRBJ2-5|NA|NA|TRBV7-9|18
TGTGCCAGCAGCTTAGACCCATGGGCCCAGGGGCGGTTTGAGACCCAGTACTTC
CASSLDPWAQGRFETQYF
>TRBJ1-2|NA|NA|TRBV2|12
TGTGCCAGCAGGGACAATGGGCCTGGCTACACCTTC
CASRDNGPGYTF
>TRBJ1-5|NA|TRBD1|TRBV6-5|14
TGTGCCAGCAGCCAAGACAGGGAATGGCAGCCCCAGCATTTT
CASSQDREWQPQHF
>TRBJ1-1|NA|NA|TRBV6-2/TRBV6-3|13
TGTGCCAGCAGTTATGGGGCAAGCACTGAAGCTTTCTTT
CASSYGASTEAFF
>TRBJ1-2|NA|TRBD1|TRBV19|15
TGTGCCAGTAGTACCTCCGGACAGGGAAACTATGGCTACACCTTC
CASSTSGQGNYGYTF
>TRBJ1-1|NA|NA|TRBV2|14
TGTGCCAGCAGGAGAACAAAGGGGGACACTGAAGCTTTCTTT
CASRRTKGDTEAFF
>TRBJ1-2|NA|NA|TRBV7-6|14
TGTGCCAGCAGCCCGCCGGGCAGGGGCTATGGCTACACCTTC
CASSPPGRGYGYTF
>TRBJ1-2|once|TRBD1|TRBV3-1/TRBV3-2|16
TGTGCCAGCAGCCAAGATTTGGCGACAGGGCCTTCTGGCTACACCTTC
CASSQDLATGPSGYTF
>TRBJ1-6|NA|NA|TRBV5-1|16
TGCGCCAGCAGCTTGAATCAGCAGGAGCGGGGGTCACCCCTCCACTTT
CASSLNQQERGSPLHF
>TRBJ2-2|NA|NA|TRBV19|16
TGTGCCAGTAGTATAACCGGGACAATCAACACCGGGGAGCTGTTTTTT
CASSITGTINTGELFF
>TRBJ2-3|once|TRBD2|TRBV4-1|16
TGCGCCAGCAAAAACAGCGGGGGGGAACCCACAGATACGCAGTATTTT
CASKNSGGEPTDTQYF
>TRBJ2-3|once|NA|TRBV5-1|14
TGCGCCAGCAGCTTGGCCAGGGTTCAGGATACGCAGTATTTT
CASSLARVQDTQYF
>TRBJ1-4|NA|TRBD1|TRBV11-2|14
TGTGCCAGCAGCCCGGGGACAGGGAAAGAAAAACTGTTTTTT
CASSPGTGKEKLFF
>TRBJ2-7|NA|TRBD1|TRBV7-9|16
TGTGCCAGCAGCTGGACCTCGGGACAGGGGGCCCACGAGCAGTACTTC
CASSWTSGQGAHEQYF
>TRBJ2-2|NA|NA|TRBV6-6|15
TGTGCCAGCAGTTCCACAGGGGGGGGACCCGGGGAGCTGTTTTTT
CASSSTGGGPGELFF
>TRBJ1-2|NA|NA|TRBV12-3/TRBV12-4|13
TGTGCCAGCAGTTTCGGAGAACACTATGGCTACACCTTC
CASSFGEHYGYTF
>TRBJ2-5|NA|NA|TRBV15|13
TGTGCCACCAGCAGGGGTAGGGGGGAGACCCAGTACTTC
CATSRGRGETQYF
>TRBJ1-2|NA|TRBD1|TRBV12-3/TRBV12-4|13
TGTGCCAGCAGTTTAGGGCAGGGGGCCTATCTCACCTTC
CASSLGQGAYLTF
>TRBJ2-1|NA|TRBD1|TRBV9|13
TGTGCCAGCAGCGTAGGACAGGGGCTGGGGCAGTTCTTC
CASSVGQGLGQFF
>TRBJ2-7|NA|TRBD1|TRBV7-7|15
TGTGCCAGCAGCCTTAGGACAGGGGGCCCCTACGAGCAGTACTTC
CASSLRTGGPYEQYF